The rows below give T cell receptor beta chains drawn from one sample of a study of blood T cell repertoires in COVID-19. Produced via immunoSEQ multiplex PCR; TCRdb's table is partial and in-frame only. This sample has tens of thousands of clones, with 90% found just once. Sequencing used peripheral blood. The receptor source for this set is a man between 45 and 60 years old with acute or convalescent COVID-19. Each CDR3 is given without its conserved first and last residue. The D gene is left open where the match is weak. Expanded clones are given a class, and other clones once, few, many or no size at all.

. TRBJ2-3 TRBV24-1 TRBD2 ATSDPGLANTDTQY
. TRBJ1-5 TRBV29-1 . SVSFVENQPQH
. TRBJ1-1 TRBV6-5 . ASSYSYRDTEAF
. TRBJ2-5 TRBV5-4 . ASSLGHPQETQY
. TRBJ2-1 TRBV7-2 TRBD1 ASSLVTGGYNEQF
. TRBJ1-2 TRBV12-3/TRBV12-4 TRBD1 ASSPTGEDYT
. TRBJ2-2 TRBV5-4 . ASSLSGTGTGELF
few TRBJ2-7 TRBV27 . ASSPGSPYEQY
. TRBJ2-5 TRBV29-1 TRBD2 SVEEAGDQETQY
. TRBJ1-5 TRBV28 . ASDTSNQPQH
. TRBJ1-1 TRBV30 TRBD1 AADRVFTEAF
. TRBJ2-7 TRBV3-1/TRBV3-2 . ASSQARRLQLYEQY
. TRBJ2-5 TRBV18 TRBD2 ASSPASGGQETQY
. TRBJ2-3 TRBV4-2 TRBD2 ASSPLRGRGTDTQY
. TRBJ2-7 TRBV6-1 TRBD1 ASSEAVGGQGYYEQY
. TRBJ1-5 TRBV19 TRBD1 ASSGTGGQPQH
. TRBJ1-4 TRBV18 . ASSPPIATRRDNEKLF
. TRBJ1-1 TRBV6-5 TRBD1 ASSYGTGSWTEAF
. TRBJ2-1 TRBV4-2 . ASSQNRHDEQF
once TRBJ1-2 TRBV6-5 . ASTPLRGGRGGYT
. TRBJ2-4 TRBV4-2 . ASSQGPGEGKNIQY
. TRBJ1-2 TRBV19 TRBD1 ASSIGSDRASGYT
. TRBJ2-5 TRBV29-1 . SVRGGETQY
. TRBJ2-5 TRBV7-2 . ASSLGAREETQY
. TRBJ2-7 TRBV10-3 TRBD2 ATLRTSGNYEQY
. TRBJ1-2 TRBV19 . ASSPAGQFYGYT
once TRBJ1-1 TRBV27 . ASSHHRQKGTEAF
. TRBJ2-5 TRBV10-3 TRBD1 AISGTGSPRETQY
. TRBJ2-2 TRBV6-2/TRBV6-3 . ASSYSHDRFANTGELF
. TRBJ2-2 TRBV6-6 TRBD1 ASSLPVGTVNTGELF
. TRBJ2-6 TRBV15 . ATSTMAGLSGANVLT
once TRBJ1-5 TRBV28 TRBD1 ASSLYGGQGNQPQH
. TRBJ1-4 TRBV5-6 . ASSSNEGLGREKLF
. TRBJ2-1 TRBV7-3 TRBD2 ASSSSSGGPPIRVVNEQF
. TRBJ1-2 TRBV13 . ASSLGPSGMDGYT
. TRBJ1-2 TRBV24-1 TRBD1 ATSDPSGTGDGYT
. TRBJ1-2 TRBV28 TRBD1 ASSYSPQTGVGYT
. TRBJ2-1 TRBV27 TRBD2 ASSSRRLAGENEQF
. TRBJ1-3 TRBV5-5 TRBD1 ASSEGTVTTIY
. TRBJ2-3 TRBV10-2 TRBD2 ASRLAGGAPSTDTQY
. TRBJ1-1 TRBV11-2 . ASSLSPGDNTEAF
. TRBJ2-7 TRBV3-1/TRBV3-2 . ASSTPGTTYEQY
. TRBJ1-2 TRBV7-9 . ASSLARAGAVGYT